Below are 23 T cell receptor beta chains sequenced from a single sample in a study of molecular identifiers for immune sequencing clone quantification. MiXCR was run by TCRdb on the PCR reads, yielding one entry per CDR3 protein. Among 460,000 or so distinct CDR3 sequences listed, 20% to 25% were seen once. The sequenced sample consisted of naive CD8+ T cells from blood, with Jurkat cell RNA spiked in. Subset meaning: FACS-sorted CD8+CD4-CCR7+CD45RA+ naive T cells. These receptors were collected from a human donor in good health. Some libraries in this study had Jurkat cell RNA spiked in.

V and J are TRBV4-3 and TRBJ2-7; D may be TRBD1 (6 bases). Germline assignment: CDR1 LGHNA and CDR2 YSLEER. The CDR3 contains 18 residues. V shed 2 bases and J shed 3 bases, with 23 bases lying between them. CDR3 nucleotides: TGCGCCAGCAGCCAATATAGATCCGAGACAGGTCTATACTACGAGCAGTACTTC. This gives the protein CASSQYRSETGLYYEQYF.

For this clonotype: The CDR3 does not close with the conserved phenylalanine or tryptophan, likely indicating a read error. The rearrangement links TRBV4-1 to TRBJ2-3; 7 nucleotides match TRBD1. Per germline, CDR1 MGHRA and CDR2 YSYEKL. The CDR3 runs 16 residues. The junction had 9 bases not matched to a gene; V was cut back by 0 bases and J by 6 bases. As DNA, the CDR3 is TGCGCCAGCAGCCAAGAGCAAAATCCGACAGGGGATACGCAGTATCTT. As protein: CASSQEQNPTGDTQYL.

This clonotype was seen more than once but under ten times. The CDR3 sequence is CASSQENRGTGELFF. The CDR3, as DNA: TGCGCCAGCAGCCAAGAGAATCGGGGCACCGGGGAGCTGTTTTTT. This chain links TRBV4-3 with TRBJ2-2; a possible D gene is TRBD2 (5 bases). Germline CDR1 and CDR2: LGHNA and YSLEER. V dropped 0 bases and J dropped 4 bases, with 9 bases sitting between them. The CDR3 loop spans 15 amino acids.

V is TRBV19 and J is TRBJ2-3, with D unclear. CDR1 LNHDA and CDR2 SQIVND come from the germline V gene (reference sequence). The CDR3 has 14 residues. Trimming removed 5 bases at V and 6 bases at J, with 15 bases between. The CDR3 coding sequence is TGTGCCAGTAGTCCGTTTTCTTCGTTGGATACGCAGTATTTT. Translating gives CASSPFSSLDTQYF.

The rearrangement uses TRBV6-2 or TRBV6-3 and TRBJ2-1; unclear D gene. Germline V gene sequence: CDR1 MNHEY, CDR2 SVGEGT. The CDR3 is 13 residues long. Trimming removed 4 bases at V and 7 bases at J, with 11 bases between. CDR3 protein: CASSSSLGNEQFF. The CDR3 DNA reads as TGTGCCAGCAGTTCATCTCTGGGGAATGAGCAGTTCTTC.

In its sample, this clonotype was seen a few times. At one end the junction does not follow the germline gene, possibly because of a read error. The chain is built from TRBV6-1 and TRBJ2-4; 14 bases fit TRBD2. CDR3 length: 20 amino acids. In germline, CDR1 is MNHNS, CDR2 SASEGT. The CDR3 DNA sequence: TGTGCCGGCAGTGGACCGGGACTAGCGGGAGATCACTCCGCCAAAAACATTCAGTACTTC. Protein: CAGSGPGLAGDHSAKNIQYF.

This clonotype was seen at least ten times. The chain couples TRBV27 to TRBJ2-3; 10 nucleotides match TRBD2. V was pared by 4 bases and J by 2 bases, with 9 bases of the junction left unmatched. Looked up from germline, CDR1 is MNHEY and CDR2 is SMNVEV (reference sequence). The length of the CDR3 is 17 residues. CDR3 protein: CASSSRKLAGYTDTQYF. CDR3 DNA: TGTGCCAGCAGTTCCCGAAAACTAGCGGGGTACACAGATACGCAGTATTTT.

In this sample, this clonotype turned up a few times. J is TRBJ2-2 and V is TRBV5-4; 7 bases agree with TRBD2. The trim removed 4 bases at V and 5 bases at J, leaving 14 bases unmatched. The CDR3 has 17 residues. CDR1 and CDR2 from the germline V gene are SGHNT and YYREEE (reference sequence). CDR3 sequence (DNA): TGTGCCAGCAGCCTTATAGTGAGCCTAGCGGAAACCGGGGAGCTGTTTTTT. This translates into CASSLIVSLAETGELFF.

This clonotype was seen a handful of times. The chain recombines TRBV6-1 with TRBJ1-6, with D uncertain. CDR3 size: 14 residues. Germline lookup yields CDR1 MNHNS and CDR2 SASEGT. Trimming cost V 6 bases and J 8 bases, with 14 bases left between them. CDR3 sequence reads: CASRPYQSDSPLHF. The CDR3 DNA sequence: TGTGCCAGCAGACCTTATCAGTCGGATTCACCCCTCCACTTT.

The genes are TRBV19 and TRBJ2-3, with TRBD1 identical over 10 bases. This CDR3 has 16 amino acids. Germline V gene lookup returns CDR1 LNHDA and CDR2 SQIVND (reference sequence). With 5 bases clipped from V and 2 bases from J, the junction kept 7 bases outside the gene matches. In nucleotides, the CDR3 is TGTGCCAGTAGTTCCTGGGACAGGGGAAACACAGATACGCAGTATTTT. Encoded protein: CASSSWDRGNTDTQYF.

Points on this clonotype: This sequence may be a read error, since a much larger clone differs from it by one base. The final CDR3 position lacks the conserved phenylalanine or tryptophan, pointing to a likely read error. The V and J genes are TRBV12-5 and TRBJ1-1; D uncertain. V was clipped by 3 bases and J by 8 bases, with 7 bases between them. The CDR3 consists of 11 residues. Germline assignment: CDR1 LGHNT and CDR2 FRNRAP. CDR3 residues: CASGLGVEAFL. CDR3 in DNA: TGTGCTAGTGGTTTAGGAGTGGAAGCTTTCCTT.

The rearrangement links TRBV27 to TRBJ2-7; no clear D gene. This CDR3 has 13 amino acids. The germline CDR1 and CDR2 sequences are MNHEY and SMNVEV (reference sequence). Trimming pared 2 bases from V and 4 bases from J, leaving 9 bases between. Written as DNA, the CDR3 is TGTGCCAGCAGTTTAACAAGCAGGTACGAGCAGTACTTC. Residues: CASSLTSRYEQYF.

The chain combines TRBV15 with TRBJ2-2; D is uncertain. Trimming cost V 8 bases and J 6 bases, with 7 bases left between them. The CDR3 runs to 11 residues. The germline CDR1 and CDR2 sequences are LNHNV and YYDKDF (reference sequence). CDR3: CATLLAGELFF. CDR3 in DNA: TGTGCCACCTTGCTCGCCGGGGAGCTGTTTTTT.

The chain uses TRBV30 and TRBJ2-1; TRBD1 is a possible D gene (6 bases). V lost 2 bases, J lost 9 bases, and 17 bases lay in between. Germline CDR1 reads GTSNPN; CDR2 reads SVGIG (reference sequence). This CDR3 contains 14 residues. The CDR3 reads CAWSYREGHGEQFF. CDR3 nucleotide sequence: TGTGCCTGGAGTTACAGGGAAGGGCACGGTGAGCAGTTCTTC. Using reference TRBV30 and TRBJ2-1 for the parts outside the CDR3, the full variable domain is SQTIHQWPATLVQPVGSPLSLECTVEGTSNPNLYWYRQAAGRGLQLLFYSVGIGQISSEVPQNLSASRPQDRQFILSSKKLLLSDSGFYLCAWSYREGHGEQFFGPGTRLTVL.

This clonotype was seen many times. The rearrangement links TRBV4-3 to TRBJ1-4; weak D call: TRBD1 (6 bases). The CDR3 extends over 17 amino acids. The V gene lost 0 bases and the J gene lost 2 bases, with 13 bases spanning the gap. In germline, CDR1 is LGHNA, CDR2 YSLEER. The CDR3 here is CASSQDRSGATNEKLFF. For the CDR3, the DNA is TGCGCCAGCAGCCAAGATAGATCGGGGGCCACTAATGAAAAACTGTTTTTT.

V usage is TRBV19 and J usage is TRBJ2-7, with unresolved D. The CDR3 sequence is 15 residues long. Trimming cost V 6 bases and J 3 bases, with 18 bases left between them. The germline V gene encodes CDR1 LNHDA and CDR2 SQIVND (reference sequence). CDR3 DNA: TGTGCCAGTAGCCTATCCCGCGGCTTAGGCTACGAGCAGTACTTC. Protein: CASSLSRGLGYEQYF.

This clonotype was found a few times. The chain carries TRBV20-1 and TRBJ2-1; weak D call: TRBD2 (6 bases). The V gene's germline CDR1 is DFQATT and CDR2 SNEGSKA (reference sequence). CDR3 length: 14 amino acids. Trimming left V 2 bases short and J 7 bases short, with 15 bases between. CDR3 sequence (DNA): TGCAGTGCTAGACAGAGGCTAGCGCCAAATGAGCAGTTCTTC. The encoded protein is CSARQRLAPNEQFF.

This clonotype was recorded many times. The chain has TRBV12-5 and TRBJ1-4, with D tentatively TRBD1 (6 bases). V was shortened by 7 bases and J by 0 bases, with 15 bases between the two germline ends. CDR3 size: 16 residues. Germline CDR1 LGHNT, CDR2 FRNRAP. The CDR3 loop reads CASANPTGPTNEKLFF. The CDR3 bases are TGTGCTAGTGCCAACCCGACAGGTCCAACTAATGAAAAACTGTTTTTT.

This clonotype was seen many times. CDR3 nucleotide sequence: TGTGCCAGCAGTTGGCAGGGAGGACTAGCGGGCCCCTACGAGCAGTACTTC. It codes for CASSWQGGLAGPYEQYF. The chain employs TRBV27 and TRBJ2-7; 11 bases agree with TRBD2. V gave up 4 bases and J gave up 2 bases; unmatched junction bases: 10. The CDR3 extends over 17 amino acids. Germline CDR1 and CDR2: MNHEY and SMNVEV (reference sequence).

V is TRBV3-1 and J is TRBJ2-7; no clear D gene. Germline CDR1 LGHDT, CDR2 YNNKEL (reference sequence). The CDR3 is 12 residues long. V was shortened by 1 base and J by 10 bases, with 11 bases between the two germline ends. CDR3 sequence reads: CASSQGSTEQYF. The CDR3 region has the DNA TGTGCCAGCAGCCAAGGTTCGACGGAACAGTACTTC.

The CDR3 sequence is CATSDGFTDTQYF. CDR3 nucleotide sequence: TGTGCCACCAGTGACGGTTTCACAGATACGCAGTATTTT. This chain joins TRBV24-1 and TRBJ2-3; D is uncertain. V dropped 4 bases and J dropped 2 bases, with 6 bases sitting between them. Per germline, CDR1 KGHDR and CDR2 SFDVKD. This CDR3 has 13 amino acids.

This clonotype was seen many times. V gene TRBV27 combines with J gene TRBJ2-7; D possibly matches TRBD1 or TRBD2 (5 bases each). Germline V lookup: CDR1 MNHEY, CDR2 SMNVEV (reference sequence). The CDR3 covers 11 residues. The germline V and J ends were trimmed by 8 bases and 6 bases, with 11 bases remaining between them. CDR3 in amino acids: CASRGGSEQYF. CDR3 nucleotides: TGTGCCAGCCGTGGGGGTTCCGAGCAGTACTTC.

Concerning this clonotype itself: One junction end does not reproduce the germline sequence, and a read error may be involved. The chain employs TRBV2 and TRBJ2-3; 9 nucleotides line up with TRBD1. Germline-derived CDR1 and CDR2 are SNHLY and FYNNEI. The CDR3 covers 16 residues. The CDR3 sequence: CAGSARDRAITDTQYF. In DNA form, the CDR3 reads TGTGCCGGCAGTGCCCGGGACAGGGCGATTACAGATACGCAGTATTTT.